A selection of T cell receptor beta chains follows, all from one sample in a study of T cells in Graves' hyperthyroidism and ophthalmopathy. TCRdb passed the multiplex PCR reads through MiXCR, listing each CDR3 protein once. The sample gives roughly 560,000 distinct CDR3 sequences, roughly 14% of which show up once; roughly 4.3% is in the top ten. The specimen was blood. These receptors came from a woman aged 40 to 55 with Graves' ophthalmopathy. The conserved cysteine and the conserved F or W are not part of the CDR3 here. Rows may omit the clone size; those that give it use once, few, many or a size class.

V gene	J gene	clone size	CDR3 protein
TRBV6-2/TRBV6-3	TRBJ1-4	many	ASSPRPPHLVNEKLF
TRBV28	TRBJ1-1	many	ASSRDGGTEAF
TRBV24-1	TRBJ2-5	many	ATSDEWETQY
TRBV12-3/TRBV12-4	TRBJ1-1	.	ASRVGPGTEAF
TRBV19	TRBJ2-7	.	ASSRGAYYEQY
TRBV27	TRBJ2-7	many	ASTPAARDYEQY
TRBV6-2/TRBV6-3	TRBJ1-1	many	ASSYQGPGSGTEAF
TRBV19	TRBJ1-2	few	ASLTGGPPYGYT
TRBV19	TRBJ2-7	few	ASRPRDGDYEQY
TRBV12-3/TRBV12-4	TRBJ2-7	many	ASTLQGPGEQY
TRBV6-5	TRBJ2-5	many	ASSLGGGGMKTQY
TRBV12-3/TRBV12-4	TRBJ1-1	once	ASRGGWVVRTEAF
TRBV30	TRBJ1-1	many	AWSVVLEAF
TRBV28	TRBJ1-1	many	ASRGGGGQNTEAF
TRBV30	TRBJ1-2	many	AGTGATGGYT
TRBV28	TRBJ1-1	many	ASSPLGRDRAEAF
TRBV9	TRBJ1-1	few	ASSPEGGNEAAF
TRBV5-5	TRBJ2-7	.	ASSFSWDSYEQY
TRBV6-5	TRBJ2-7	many	ASSQLDRGLGLAGEAYEQY
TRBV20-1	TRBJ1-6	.	SASAVKVNNSPLH
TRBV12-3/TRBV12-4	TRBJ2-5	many	ASSLTGRETQY